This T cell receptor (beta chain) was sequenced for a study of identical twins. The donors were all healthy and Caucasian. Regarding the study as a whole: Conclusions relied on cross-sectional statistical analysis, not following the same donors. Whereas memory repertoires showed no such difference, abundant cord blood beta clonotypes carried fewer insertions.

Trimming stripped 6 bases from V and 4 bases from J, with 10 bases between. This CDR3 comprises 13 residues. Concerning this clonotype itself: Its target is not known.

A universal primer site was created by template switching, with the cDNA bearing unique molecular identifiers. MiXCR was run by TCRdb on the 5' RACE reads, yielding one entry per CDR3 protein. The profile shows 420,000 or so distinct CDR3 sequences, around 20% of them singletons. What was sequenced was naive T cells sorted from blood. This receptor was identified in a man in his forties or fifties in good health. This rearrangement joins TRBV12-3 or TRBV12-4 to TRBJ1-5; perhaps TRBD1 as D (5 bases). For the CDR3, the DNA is TGTGCCAGCAGCCCCGGGGCAAATCAGCCCCAGCATTTT. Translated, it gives CASSPGANQPQHF.